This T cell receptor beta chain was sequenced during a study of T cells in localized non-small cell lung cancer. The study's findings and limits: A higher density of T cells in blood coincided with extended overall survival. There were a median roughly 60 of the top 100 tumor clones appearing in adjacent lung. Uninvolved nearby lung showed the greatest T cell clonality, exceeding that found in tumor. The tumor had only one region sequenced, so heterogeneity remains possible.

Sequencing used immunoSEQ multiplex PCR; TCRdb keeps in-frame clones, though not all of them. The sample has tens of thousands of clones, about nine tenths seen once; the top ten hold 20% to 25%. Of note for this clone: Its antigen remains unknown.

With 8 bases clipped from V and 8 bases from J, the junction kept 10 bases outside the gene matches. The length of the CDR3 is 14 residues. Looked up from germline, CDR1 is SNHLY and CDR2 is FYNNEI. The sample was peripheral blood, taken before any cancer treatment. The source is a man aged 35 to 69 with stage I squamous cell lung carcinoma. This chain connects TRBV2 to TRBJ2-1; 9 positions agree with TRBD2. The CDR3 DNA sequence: TGTGCCAGCTCTAGAGTCGGCGGGGGGGATGAGCAGTTCTTC. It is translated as CASSRVGGGDEQFF.